These 10 T cell receptor beta chains came from one sample sequenced in a study of T cells in localized non-small cell lung cancer. Libraries were prepared by immunoSEQ multiplex PCR; TCRdb keeps only in-frame clonotypes and omits some of them. The sample shows 55,000 or so clones, over 70% of them seen only once. This specimen was PBMCs, taken before any cancer treatment. All receptors derive from a woman aged 35-70 years with stage II lung adenocarcinoma.

DNA for the CDR3: TGCAGCGTGGACAGGGGCTACGAGCAGTACTTC. Its protein product is CSVDRGYEQYF. The rearrangement joins TRBV29-1 to TRBJ2-7; TRBD1 agrees at 9 bases. Germline V lookup: CDR1 SQVTM, CDR2 ANQGSEA. With 6 bases clipped from V and 3 bases from J, the junction kept 0 bases outside the gene matches. The CDR3 consists of 11 residues.

As regards this clone: The same CDR3 can be traced to other DNA sequences in this sample. The V and J genes are TRBV5-1 and TRBJ2-7; a weak D match, TRBD1 (5 bases). The CDR3 has 13 residues. Deletions cut 0 bases from V and 1 base from J, with 5 bases between. CDR1 SGHRS and CDR2 YFSETQ come from the germline V gene. The CDR3 coding sequence is TGCGCCAGCAGCTTGGGACAGTCCTACGAGCAGTACTTC. It yields the protein CASSLGQSYEQYF.

The chain carries TRBV6-5 and TRBJ2-3, with D possibly matching TRBD2 (6 bases). The CDR3 is 15 amino acids. The germline V and J ends were trimmed by 3 bases and 2 bases, with 12 bases remaining between them. CDR1 MNHEY and CDR2 SVGAGI come from the germline V gene. The chain's CDR3 is CASSYQRAITDTQYF. CDR3 sequence (DNA): TGTGCCAGCAGTTATCAGCGGGCAATCACAGATACGCAGTATTTT.

This clone came up a few times. The rearrangement uses TRBV4-1 and TRBJ2-1, with D perhaps matching TRBD1 (5 bases). This CDR3 is built from 16 residues. The V gene's germline CDR1 is MGHRA and CDR2 YSYEKL. Trimming cost V 1 base and J 4 bases, with 14 bases left between them. As DNA, the CDR3 is TGCGCCAGCAGCCAAGCCTCGACAGAGTTTTACAATGAGCAGTTCTTC. Its translation is CASSQASTEFYNEQFF.

The chain is built from TRBV10-3 and TRBJ1-1; possibly TRBD1 for D (6 bases). Per germline, CDR1 ENHRY and CDR2 SYGVKD. This CDR3 is 13 amino acids long. Trimming cost V 3 bases and J 2 bases, with 7 bases left between them. The CDR3 loop reads CAISEQGNTEAFF. CDR3 nucleotide sequence: TGTGCCATCAGTGAACAGGGCAACACTGAAGCTTTCTTT.

The chain employs TRBV5-8 and TRBJ1-2; D is unclear. CDR1 is SGHTS, CDR2 YDEGEE, per germline. The CDR3 is made up of 17 amino acids. Trimming stripped 0 bases from V and 7 bases from J, with 22 bases between. CDR3 DNA sequence: TGTGCCAGCAGCTTGGAGGCCATCCGGATGGAGGCTCCTGGCTACACCTTC. Amino acids: CASSLEAIRMEAPGYTF.

The chain combines TRBV28 with TRBJ1-3; possible D gene TRBD1, 6 bases. The ends were cut back, 2 bases at V and 1 base at J, with 12 bases in the middle. This CDR3 has 16 residues. Germline V gives CDR1 MDHEN, CDR2 SYDVKM. The CDR3 DNA reads as TGTGCCAGCAGTTTAATAGGACAGATTTCTGGAAACACCATATATTTT. This translates into CASSLIGQISGNTIYF.

The chain links TRBV4-2 to TRBJ1-2, with TRBD1 identical over 9 bases. This CDR3 comprises 17 residues. CDR1 and CDR2 from the germline V gene are LGHNA and YNFKEQ. V was pared by 3 bases and J by 3 bases, with 11 bases of the junction left unmatched. CDR3 coding DNA: TGTGCCAGCAGCCACGACTCCACGGACAGGGGTTACTATGGCTACACCTTC. Encoded protein: CASSHDSTDRGYYGYTF.

The chain links TRBV5-1 to TRBJ2-1, with TRBD1 identical over 8 bases. The germline V gene encodes CDR1 SGHRS and CDR2 YFSETQ. The CDR3 length is 14 residues. The ends lost 0 bases at V and 6 bases at J; junction bases unmatched: 2. The CDR3, as DNA: TGCGCCAGCAGCTTGGATGGGACAGGCAATGAGCAGTTCTTC. It encodes CASSLDGTGNEQFF.

V gene TRBV6-5 combines with J gene TRBJ1-5, with TRBD1 as a possible D gene (5 bases). Germline CDR1 MNHEY, CDR2 SVGAGI. The CDR3 spans 14 residues. With 6 bases removed from V and 4 bases from J, the gap between germline ends came to 13 bases. This CDR3 is CASRRGGRNQPQHF. The CDR3 region has the DNA TGTGCCAGCAGAAGGGGAGGGCGTAATCAGCCCCAGCATTTT.